The T cell receptor beta chain under discussion was sequenced for a study of blood T cell repertoires in COVID-19. For the study at large: The cDNA or gDNA used as material had been derived from T cells, B-cell-depleted T cells, or PBMCs.

Here immunoSEQ multiplex PCR was the method, and the copy in TCRdb shows in-frame clones only, minus some. Here the sample spans roughly 400,000 clones, about 87% being singletons. The study counted Cohort 3 donors as recovered given two negative PCRs, clearance, or symptom resolution. Sequenced sample: PBMCs or T cells enriched from blood (not recorded which). The receptor's source is a woman aged 45-65 years who had recovered from COVID-19.

The CDR3 is CASSLVQRGSPTETQYF. The CDR3 nucleotides are TGTGCCAGCAGCTTAGTTCAGCGGGGGTCCCCTACAGAGACCCAGTACTTC. The gene calls are TRBV7-9 and TRBJ2-5; the match to TRBD2 covers 8 bases. V trimming: 1 base; J trimming: 4 bases; junction bases outside the gene matches: 11. CDR1 and CDR2 from the germline V gene are SEHNR and FQNEAQ (reference sequence). This CDR3 has 17 residues.